This note documents a single TCR beta chain sequence. Antigen: not known. This specimen comes from a study of response to subunit inactivated influenza vaccine. Whole-study findings and limits: The study's authors posited that every seasonal influenza vaccination enlists few new T cells.

TCRdb analysed the RT-PCR reads with MiXCR anew, one entry per CDR3 protein. The table has roughly 520,000 distinct CDR3 sequences, around 25% seen once. Germline CDR1 SEHNR, CDR2 FQNEAQ (reference sequence). V was cut by 4 bases and J by 4 bases, with 13 bases left in between. The CDR3 runs 14 residues. The clonotype originates from a man aged 50 to 60 who received an inactivated influenza vaccine. The sample was CD4+ T cells sorted from PBMCs, taken around 5 days after vaccination. The chain recombines TRBV7-9 with TRBJ2-5, with a possible D match to TRBD2 (6 bases). The CDR3 nucleotides read TGTGCCAGCAGCTCACCGGGACTCGTAGAGACCCAGTACTTC. Translated, it gives CASSSPGLVETQYF.